This TCR beta chain was profiled in a study of cytomegalovirus exposure and HLA in healthy donors. Study-wide results and caveats: Among TCR beta chains, those listed as cytomegalovirus-associated numbered about 150. Rarity characterized most TCR sequences, yet some public TCRs appeared in many donors.

Note on this clone: The target antigen is unknown.

The germline V gene has CDR1 MNHEY and CDR2 SVGAGI. V lost 4 bases, J lost 7 bases, and 10 bases lay in between. This CDR3 is built from 12 residues. Measured with immunoSEQ multiplex PCR; TCRdb has only the in-frame clones, and not every one. The data contain approximately 170,000 clones, roughly 84% of them singletons. The clonotype originates from a man aged 30 to 39 in good health and CMV-seropositive. Sequencing was done on a sample of PBMCs. The chain recombines TRBV6-5 with TRBJ1-2; possible D gene TRBD1, 6 bases. CDR3 loop: CASSSGGGGYTF. As DNA, the CDR3 is TGTGCCAGCAGTTCGGGAGGGGGTGGCTACACCTTC.